Presented here are 27 T cell receptor beta chains from one specimen sequenced in a study of blood T cell repertoires in COVID-19 (dated by TCRdb to the early 2020s). The library relied on the immunoSEQ multiplex PCR assay. Held by TCRdb, this immuneACCESS table contains in-frame sequences only and omits some clones. Under half of the omission traces to an unresolved V gene where checked; the cause of the rest is unknown. This sample has 100,000 to 120,000 clones in its table, and more than 65% of those were observed once. The ten largest clonotypes hold less than 4% of the sample. Sequenced input: peripheral blood. The origin of the receptors is a woman older than 75 with acute or convalescent COVID-19.

The chain recombines TRBV3-1 (or the pseudogene TRBV3-2) with TRBJ2-3; 15 bases match TRBD2. V dropped 6 bases and J dropped 6; count of bases not matched to a gene: 4. Germline values: CDR1 LGHDT, CDR2 YNNKEL (reference sequence). This CDR3 spans 15 amino acids. The CDR3 nucleotides read TGTGCCAGCAGTAACGGACTAGCGGGGGGGGATACGCAGTATTTT. Translation: CASSNGLAGGDTQYF.

The chain has TRBV11-2 and TRBJ2-2, with D maybe TRBD1 (6 bases). This CDR3 is built from 14 residues. V was cut by 5 bases and J by 5 bases, with 12 bases left in between. CDR1 and CDR2 from the germline V gene are SGHAT and FQNNGV. In nucleotides, the CDR3 is TGTGCCAGCAGCAAGCCACAGGGAACCGGGGAGCTGTTTTTT. As protein: CASSKPQGTGELFF.

V is TRBV7-9 and J is TRBJ2-1; the D gene is possibly TRBD1 (6 bases). Trimming removed 1 base from V and 12 bases from J, with 7 bases in between. The germline V gene encodes CDR1 SEHNR and CDR2 FQNEAQ (reference sequence). The CDR3 has 11 amino acids. CDR3 protein: CASSLEQGQFF. CDR3 bases: TGTGCCAGCAGCTTAGAACAGGGGCAGTTCTTC. The full variable domain, with the rest looked up from reference TRBV7-9 and TRBJ2-1, is DTGVSQNPRHKITKRGQNVTFRCDPISEHNRLYWYRQTLGQGPEFLTYFQNEAQLEKSRLLSDRFSAERPKGSFSTLEIQRTEQGDSAMYLCASSLEQGQFFGPGTRLTVL.

The V gene is TRBV9, the J gene TRBJ2-5; the D is unclear. Germline loops: CDR1 SGDLS, CDR2 YYNGEE. Trimming took off 0 bases at V and 7 bases at J, with 10 bases between the two ends. The CDR3 runs 13 residues. The DNA of the CDR3 is TGTGCCAGCAGCGTAGTTCCCCCGGGGACCCAGTACTTC. It is translated as CASSVVPPGTQYF.

The chain couples TRBV2 to TRBJ2-3; 10 positions match TRBD2. The CDR3 covers 15 residues. The ends lost 5 bases at V and 1 base at J; junction bases unmatched: 3. CDR1 is SNHLY, CDR2 FYNNEI, per germline. CDR3 sequence (DNA): TGTGCCAGCAGTCTAGCGGGGGACGGCACAGATACGCAGTATTTT. It specifies CASSLAGDGTDTQYF.

Here the CDR3 DNA reads TGTGCCAGCAGTTACGGCAATATCTATGGCTACACCTTC. It specifies CASSYGNIYGYTF. The chain links TRBV6-5 to TRBJ1-2; no definite D call. The CDR3 is 13 residues long. Deletions cut 2 bases from V and 4 bases from J, with 8 bases between. The germline gives CDR1 MNHEY, CDR2 SVGAGI.

The CDR3 reads CASTRELPSSYNEQFF. The CDR3, as DNA: TGTGCCAGTACCCGGGAATTGCCCAGCTCCTACAATGAGCAGTTCTTC. The chain is built from TRBV19 and TRBJ2-1, with TRBD2 as a possible D gene (5 bases). V was pared by 7 bases and J by 0 bases, with 16 bases between. Germline V gives CDR1 LNHDA, CDR2 SQIVND (reference sequence). The CDR3 contains 16 residues. Based on the CDR3 plus reference TRBV19 and TRBJ2-1, the full variable domain is DGGITQSPKYLFRKEGQNVTLSCEQNLNHDAMYWYRQDPGQGLRLIYYSQIVNDFQKGDIAEGYSVSREKKESFPLTVTSAQKNPTAFYLCASTRELPSSYNEQFFGPGTRLTVL.

The genes are TRBV4-3 and TRBJ2-6; TRBD2 agrees at 12 bases. The CDR3 runs 18 residues. With V trimmed by 4 bases and J by 0 bases, 4 bases remained unmatched. CDR1 LGHNA and CDR2 YSLEER come from the germline V gene. In DNA, the CDR3 is TGCGCCAGCAGCCCGACTAGCGGGAGCCTCTCTGGGGCCAACGTCCTGACTTTC. Translated: CASSPTSGSLSGANVLTF.

The chain has TRBV12-2 and TRBJ2-2; the table gives TRBD2 as D, unverified against the DNA. TRBV12-2 is designated a pseudogene. The CDR3 is 20 residues long. The CDR3 sequence: CASRRGGLAGGPGVTGELFF. CDR3 DNA sequence: TGTGCAAGTCGCCGCGGGGGGCTAGCGGGAGGGCCGGGTGTCACCGGGGAGCTGTTTTTT.

The chain uses TRBV9 and TRBJ2-5, with 8 positions matching TRBD2. This CDR3 is built from 14 residues. V dropped 2 bases and J dropped 5; count of bases not matched to a gene: 5. The germline gives CDR1 SGDLS, CDR2 YYNGEE. The CDR3 spells CASSVRSGSETQYF. CDR3 sequence (DNA): TGTGCCAGCAGCGTTCGGAGCGGGAGTGAGACCCAGTACTTC.

This clone occurred once. The chain is built from TRBV20-1 and TRBJ1-5; D gene unclear. The CDR3 spans 12 residues. With 3 bases removed from V and 5 bases from J, the gap between germline ends came to 8 bases. Germline V lookup: CDR1 DFQATT, CDR2 SNEGSKA (reference sequence). The CDR3 loop is CSASSGDQPQHF. CDR3 in DNA: TGCAGTGCTAGTAGCGGGGATCAGCCCCAGCATTTT.

The V and J genes are TRBV28 and TRBJ1-1; the match to TRBD1 covers 8 bases. Germline CDR1 MDHEN, CDR2 SYDVKM. The V segment lost 6 bases and the J segment 4 bases; nucleotides outside the gene matches: 7. The CDR3 has 14 amino acids. CDR3 sequence: CASSRTGPRTEAFF. CDR3 sequence (DNA): TGTGCCAGCAGCCGGACAGGGCCCCGCACTGAAGCTTTCTTT.

This clone was counted once. The rearrangement uses TRBV28 and TRBJ1-5; the match to TRBD1 covers 9 bases. There are 15 residues in the CDR3. Trimming removed 3 bases from V and 7 bases from J; junction bases left unmatched: 7. Per germline, CDR1 MDHEN and CDR2 SYDVKM. CDR3 in DNA: TGTGCCAGCAGTTTCTCGGGACAGGGAAGACAGCCCCAGCATTTT. This encodes CASSFSGQGRQPQHF.

The chain recombines TRBV3-1 (or the pseudogene TRBV3-2) with TRBJ2-6; D ambiguous. The CDR3 loop spans 16 amino acids. V shed 1 base and J shed 0 bases, with 7 bases lying between them. Looked up from germline, CDR1 is LGHDT and CDR2 is YNNKEL (reference sequence). The CDR3 region is CASSQGLASGANVLTF. The CDR3 region has the DNA TGTGCCAGCAGCCAAGGACTCGCCTCTGGGGCCAACGTCCTGACTTTC.

V is TRBV5-4 and J is TRBJ2-7, with 8 bases aligning to TRBD2. V was pared by 2 bases and J by 2 bases, with 6 bases of the junction left unmatched. Germline V gene lookup returns CDR1 SGHNT and CDR2 YYREEE (reference sequence). The CDR3 is 15 amino acids. In DNA, the CDR3 is TGTGCCAGCAGCTTAATGGGCGGGGGGACCTACGAGCAGTACTTC. Translated, it gives CASSLMGGGTYEQYF.

The chain combines TRBV19 with TRBJ2-1, with 8 positions matching TRBD2. The CDR3 has 17 residues. In germline, CDR1 is LNHDA, CDR2 SQIVND (reference sequence). Trimming took 4 bases from V and 9 from J; bases not matched to a gene: 17. CDR3 loop: CASSKGGGAGVGAEQFF. CDR3 nucleotides: TGTGCCAGTAGTAAGGGGGGTGGAGCGGGAGTAGGTGCTGAGCAGTTCTTC.

V and J are TRBV28 and TRBJ1-2, with 7 positions matching TRBD1. The CDR3 runs to 13 residues. Looked up from germline, CDR1 is MDHEN and CDR2 is SYDVKM. The junction had 7 bases not matched to a gene; V was cut back by 6 bases and J by 6 bases. The DNA for the CDR3 is TGTGCCAGCAGGACCCAGGGGGTTGATGGCTACACCTTC. Its translation: CASRTQGVDGYTF.

V and J are TRBV5-1 and TRBJ2-5; no clear D gene. The germline CDR1 and CDR2 sequences are SGHRS and YFSETQ. Trimming shortened V by 0 bases and J by 2 bases, and 8 bases separated the two germline ends. The CDR3 sequence is 14 residues long. CDR3 region: CASSLAHTQETQYF. For the CDR3, the DNA is TGCGCCAGCAGCTTGGCTCACACGCAAGAGACCCAGTACTTC.

This clone was observed a handful of times. The chain recombines TRBV30 with TRBJ1-4, with 8 positions matching TRBD1. The germline V gene encodes CDR1 GTSNPN and CDR2 SVGIG (reference sequence). V lost 2 bases, J lost 5 bases, and 7 bases stayed unmatched. There are 15 residues in the CDR3. In DNA, the CDR3 is TGTGCCTGGAGTTTGAGACAGGGGTACAATGAAAAACTGTTTTTT. Amino acid sequence: CAWSLRQGYNEKLFF.

The chain carries TRBV6-1 and TRBJ2-5; a weak D match, TRBD2 (6 bases). V lost 3 bases to trimming and J lost 5 bases, with 10 bases between them. The germline V gene has CDR1 MNHNS and CDR2 SASEGT. This CDR3 region has 13 residues. DNA of the CDR3: TGTGCCAGCAGTGAGGTGACTAGGGAGACCCAGTACTTC. This codes for CASSEVTRETQYF.

As to this clone: The junction departs from the called germline gene at one end, perhaps through a read error. The V and J genes are TRBV5-3 and TRBJ2-2; 13 bases match TRBD2. TRBV5-3 is an open reading frame whose function is uncertain. The length of the CDR3 is 17 residues. As DNA, the CDR3 is TGTGCCAGAAGCTTGGTTACTAGCGGGGGGGTCACCCGGGAGCTGTTTTTT. Residues: CARSLVTSGGVTRELFF.

Remarks on this clone: The CDR3 does not close with the conserved phenylalanine or tryptophan, likely indicating a read error. The DNA is left out, because the CDR3 cannot be placed on it with certainty; the CDR3 is given as TCRdb lists it. This CDR3 reads CSVVYSGRLGI. The V and J genes are TRBV29-1 and TRBJ2-3; the table's D call, TRBD2, was not checked against the DNA. 11 amino acids form the CDR3, both terminal residues included. Per the germline V gene, CDR1 is SQVTM and CDR2 is ANQGSEA.

This rearrangement joins TRBV7-9 to TRBJ2-5; unclear D gene. Germline loops: CDR1 SEHNR, CDR2 FQNEAQ (reference sequence). V was clipped by 2 bases and J by 5 bases, with 6 bases between them. The CDR3 has 12 amino acids. The DNA for the CDR3 is TGTGCCAGCAGCTTAATGCAGGAGACCCAGTACTTC. Its protein is CASSLMQETQYF.

The genes are TRBV4-2 and TRBJ1-5; D is perhaps TRBD1 (6 bases). The V end lost 0 bases, the J end lost 0 bases, and 9 bases lay between the germline ends. Per germline, CDR1 LGHNA and CDR2 YNFKEQ. This CDR3 contains 16 residues. CDR3 sequence reads: CASSQDGTYSNQPQHF. The CDR3 nucleotides are TGTGCCAGCAGCCAAGATGGGACATATAGCAATCAGCCCCAGCATTTT.

This clone was found a few times. The chain is built from TRBV3-1 (or the pseudogene TRBV3-2) and TRBJ2-7, with D tentatively TRBD2 (6 bases). CDR1 and CDR2 from the germline V gene are LGHDT and YNNKEL (reference sequence). The CDR3 covers 13 residues. V was shortened by 4 bases and J by 2 bases, with 9 bases between the two germline ends. In DNA, the CDR3 is TGTGCCAGCAGCCGGAGGGAGGCCTACGAGCAGTACTTC. It is translated as CASSRREAYEQYF.

V and J are TRBV6-6 and TRBJ1-6, with unresolved D. Germline CDR1 and CDR2: MNHNY and SVGAGI (reference sequence). Between the trimmed V and J ends, which lost 7 bases and 7 bases, there was a span of 14 bases. This CDR3 is built from 14 residues. In DNA form, the CDR3 reads TGTGCCAGCAAAGGCGGGTCAGCCAATTCACCCCTCCACTTT. This codes for CASKGGSANSPLHF.

The chain joins TRBV28 to TRBJ1-3; the D is unclear. The CDR3 covers 16 residues. V was clipped by 6 bases and J by 4 bases, with 19 bases between them. The V gene's germline CDR1 is MDHEN and CDR2 SYDVKM. The CDR3 DNA is TGTGCCAGCAGCTGGTCGGGGAGACCGCTCGGAAACACCATATATTTT. Translating it yields CASSWSGRPLGNTIYF.